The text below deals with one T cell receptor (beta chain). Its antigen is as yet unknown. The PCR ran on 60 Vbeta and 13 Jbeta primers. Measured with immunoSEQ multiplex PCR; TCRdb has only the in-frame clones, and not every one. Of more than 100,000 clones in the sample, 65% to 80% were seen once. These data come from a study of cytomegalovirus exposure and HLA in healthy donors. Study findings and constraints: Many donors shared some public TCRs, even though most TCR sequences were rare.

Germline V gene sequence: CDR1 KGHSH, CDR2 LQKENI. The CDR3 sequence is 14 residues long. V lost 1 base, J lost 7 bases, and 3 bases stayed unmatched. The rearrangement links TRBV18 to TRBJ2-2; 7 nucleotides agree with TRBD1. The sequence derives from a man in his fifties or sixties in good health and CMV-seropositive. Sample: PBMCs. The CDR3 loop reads CASSPQGAVGELFF. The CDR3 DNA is TGTGCCAGCTCACCACAGGGGGCTGTCGGGGAGCTGTTTTTT.